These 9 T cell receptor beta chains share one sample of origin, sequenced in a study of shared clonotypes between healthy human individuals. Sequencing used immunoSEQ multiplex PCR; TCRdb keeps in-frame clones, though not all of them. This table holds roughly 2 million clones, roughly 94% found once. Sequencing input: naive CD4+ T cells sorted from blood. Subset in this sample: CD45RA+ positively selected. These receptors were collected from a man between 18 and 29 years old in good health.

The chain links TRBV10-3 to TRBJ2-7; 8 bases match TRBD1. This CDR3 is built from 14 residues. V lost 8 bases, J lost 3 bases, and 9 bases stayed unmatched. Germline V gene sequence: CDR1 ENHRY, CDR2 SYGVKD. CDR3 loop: CAIRGQGKHYEQYF. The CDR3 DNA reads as TGTGCCATCCGCGGACAGGGAAAGCACTACGAGCAGTACTTC.

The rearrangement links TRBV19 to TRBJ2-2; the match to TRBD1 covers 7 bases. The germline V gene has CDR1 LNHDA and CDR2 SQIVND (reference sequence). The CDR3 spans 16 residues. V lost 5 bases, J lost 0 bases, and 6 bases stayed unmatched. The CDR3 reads CASSPRGGPNTGELFF. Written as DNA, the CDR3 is TGTGCCAGTAGTCCAAGAGGGGGCCCGAACACCGGGGAGCTGTTTTTT.

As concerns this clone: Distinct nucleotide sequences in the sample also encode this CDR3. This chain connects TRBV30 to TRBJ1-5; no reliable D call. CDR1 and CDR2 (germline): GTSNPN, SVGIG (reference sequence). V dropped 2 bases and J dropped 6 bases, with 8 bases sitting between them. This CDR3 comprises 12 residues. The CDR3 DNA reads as TGTGCCTGGAGTCTGGGAGGTCAGCCCCAGCATTTT. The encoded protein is CAWSLGGQPQHF. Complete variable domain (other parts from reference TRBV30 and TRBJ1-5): SQTIHQWPATLVQPVGSPLSLECTVEGTSNPNLYWYRQAAGRGLQLLFYSVGIGQISSEVPQNLSASRPQDRQFILSSKKLLLSDSGFYLCAWSLGGQPQHFGDGTRLSIL.

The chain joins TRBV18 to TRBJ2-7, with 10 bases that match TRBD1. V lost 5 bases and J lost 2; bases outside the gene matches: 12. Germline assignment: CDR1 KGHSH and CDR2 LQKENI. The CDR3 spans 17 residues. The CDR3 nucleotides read TGTGCCAGCTCAACAATATATACCGGGACAGGGGCCTACGAGCAGTACTTC. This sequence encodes CASSTIYTGTGAYEQYF.

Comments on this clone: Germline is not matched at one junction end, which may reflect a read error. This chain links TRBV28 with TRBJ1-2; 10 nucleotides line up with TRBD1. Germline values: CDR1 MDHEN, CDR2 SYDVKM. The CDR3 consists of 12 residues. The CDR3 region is CASSRGTGESFF. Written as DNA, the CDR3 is TGTGCCAGCAGTCGAGGGACAGGGGAATCTTTCTTC.

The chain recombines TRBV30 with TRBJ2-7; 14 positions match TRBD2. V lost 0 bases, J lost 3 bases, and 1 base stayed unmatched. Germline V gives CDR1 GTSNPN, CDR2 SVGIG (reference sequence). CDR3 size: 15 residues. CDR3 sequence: CAWSVGLAGDYEQYF. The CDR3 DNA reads TGTGCCTGGAGTGTGGGACTAGCGGGGGACTACGAGCAGTACTTC.

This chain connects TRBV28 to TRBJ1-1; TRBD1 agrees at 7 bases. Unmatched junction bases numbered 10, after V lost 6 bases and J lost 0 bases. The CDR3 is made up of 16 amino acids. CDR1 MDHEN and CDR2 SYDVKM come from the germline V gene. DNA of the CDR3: TGTGCCAGCAGCTCGACAGGGATTATAATGAACACTGAAGCTTTCTTT. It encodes CASSSTGIIMNTEAFF.

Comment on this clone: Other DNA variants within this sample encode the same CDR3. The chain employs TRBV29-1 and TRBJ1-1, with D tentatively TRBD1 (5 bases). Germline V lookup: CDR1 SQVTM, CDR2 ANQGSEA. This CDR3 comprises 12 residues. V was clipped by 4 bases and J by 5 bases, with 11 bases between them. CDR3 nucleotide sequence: TGCAGCGTTGTCCGGGGGAATACTGAAGCTTTCTTT. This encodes CSVVRGNTEAFF.

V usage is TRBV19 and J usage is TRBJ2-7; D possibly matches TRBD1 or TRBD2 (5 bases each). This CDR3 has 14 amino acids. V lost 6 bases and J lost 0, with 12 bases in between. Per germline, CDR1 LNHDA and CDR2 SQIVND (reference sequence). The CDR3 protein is CASRPSGTSYEQYF. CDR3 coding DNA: TGTGCCAGTAGGCCTTCAGGGACCTCCTACGAGCAGTACTTC.